This T cell receptor (beta chain) appears in the sequencing data of a study of blood T cell repertoires in COVID-19. The V and J ends lost 1 base and 5 bases, in that order; junction bases with no gene match: 6. Germline CDR1 is LGHNA and CDR2 is YSLEER. The CDR3 is 16 amino acids. In the authors' methods: Nucleated cell counts were estimated from reference gene primer amplification. Sequenced by immunoSEQ multiplex PCR; TCRdb stores in-frame clones only, minus some. D and trimming come from the DNA, and the V and J calls and clone size come from that table. The sample holds 200,000 to 250,000 clones, nearly 90% seen once. All enrollees were about 18 to 89 years old and from roughly 22 US areas. Categorization into cohorts depended on clinical history that participants reported.

The chain has TRBV4-3 and TRBJ1-2; TRBD1 aligns across 11 bases. The sample was PBMCs or T cells enriched from blood (not recorded which). The TCR sequence derives from a man younger than 45 who had recovered from COVID-19. The DNA of the CDR3 is TGCGCCAGCAGCCAAGCTGGACAGGGGGCAGGGTATGGCTACACCTTC. Translation gives CASSQAGQGAGYGYTF.